This TCR beta chain was profiled in a study of CD8 T cells in Susac syndrome. About the study: Each patient with Susac syndrome, at the time of blood draw, was therapy-naive, on corticosteroids, or on intravenous immunoglobulin alone.

The V end lost 3 bases, the J end lost 7 bases, and 15 bases lay between the germline ends. Per germline, CDR1 DFQATT and CDR2 SNEGSKA (reference sequence). The CDR3 sequence is 13 residues long. It was with random hexamers that roughly 0.45 to 1 ug RNA was reverse transcribed. A single record per CDR3 protein comes from TCRdb applying MiXCR to the immunoSEQ multiplex PCR reads. The table shows approximately 94,000 distinct CDR3 sequences, with 95% occurring only once. The sample consisted of CD8+ T cells from PBMCs. The receptor was derived from a human donor with Susac syndrome. The chain carries TRBV20-1 and TRBJ2-5; tentative D call: TRBD2 (5 bases). CDR3 amino acids: CSASPGFYGTQYF. As DNA, the CDR3 is TGCAGTGCTAGCCCGGGGTTTTATGGGACCCAGTACTTC.